This T cell receptor (beta chain) stems from a study of shared clonotypes between healthy human individuals. Measured with immunoSEQ multiplex PCR; TCRdb has only the in-frame clones, and not every one. The sample consists of hundreds of thousands of clones, roughly nine tenths of them appearing once. CD45RO-negative, CCR7-selected cells formed the naive CD8 fraction, which excluded terminally differentiated effector memory CD45RA+ cells. Recent acute infections and vaccinations were absent in the healthy HIV-negative adult donors. Germline V gives CDR1 SGHRS, CDR2 YFSETQ. This CDR3 comprises 13 residues. V was clipped by 1 base and J by 5 bases, with 7 bases between them.

The rearrangement links TRBV5-1 to TRBJ1-5; D is unclear. This sequence was found in a man younger than 45 in good health. Sequencing was carried out using naive CD8+ T cells sorted from blood. CDR3 bases: TGCGCCAGCAGCTTGCGGGTCGATCAGCCCCAGCATTTT. Protein: CASSLRVDQPQHF.